The rows below give T cell receptor beta chains drawn from one sample of a study of T-cell reconstitution after alpha-beta-depleted transplantation in children. TCRdb called the PCR reads again in MiXCR, with one record for every CDR3 protein. The data contain 530,000 or so distinct CDR3 sequences, roughly a quarter of them singletons. The sequencing here drew on PBMCs, taken before TCRalphabeta/CD19-depleted stem cell transplant. The receptors here all came from a boy under two years old with Wiskott-Aldrich syndrome, due to receive a stem cell transplant. Each CDR3 is given with its conserved first and last residue. A D gene is named only where the DNA matches it firmly. Some rows have no size entry. The others give once, few or many, or a class for an expanded clone.

>TRBD1|TRBJ2-7|.|TRBV5-5
TGTGCCAGCAGCTTGCGAGACAGGGCGCACTACGAGCAGTACTTC
CASSLRDRAHYEQYF
>.|TRBJ2-5|few|TRBV6-1
TGTGCCAGCAGTGAATCCCCGAGGAGACAAGAGACCCAGTACTTC
CASSESPRRQETQYF
>TRBD2|TRBJ2-1|few|TRBV9
TGTGCCAGCAGCGTAGCCCCTAGCGGGATAAGCAATGAGCAGTTCTTC
CASSVAPSGISNEQFF
>TRBD2|TRBJ2-2|.|TRBV29-1
TGCAGCGTTGAGCAAGCGGGAGTATCCAGGGAGCTGTTTTTT
CSVEQAGVSRELFF
>TRBD2|TRBJ2-3|.|TRBV7-6
TGTGCCAGCAGCTCCCGGGGGAGCGGGAGTCTGGATACGCAGTATTTT
CASSSRGSGSLDTQYF
>TRBD2|TRBJ2-1|.|TRBV7-2
TGTGCCAGCAGCTTCGGGGGATTCAAAGGGCTAGCGGGAATACAGTTCTTC
CASSFGGFKGLAGIQFF
>.|TRBJ2-1|few|TRBV20-1
TGCAGTGCTTGGGGAGAGGGCTACAATGAGCAGTTCTTC
CSAWGEGYNEQFF
>.|TRBJ2-1|.|TRBV5-1
TGCGCCAGCAGCCTCCTAGCGACCGGACTCAATGAGCAGTTCTTC
CASSLLATGLNEQFF
>.|TRBJ2-3|few|TRBV20-1
TGCAGTGCTAGAGTCGGGATCGGAGATACGCAGTATTTT
CSARVGIGDTQYF
>TRBD1|TRBJ2-5|.|TRBV7-9
TGTGCCAGCAGCTTCATGGGACAGTCGCGAGGGGAGACCCAGTACTTC
CASSFMGQSRGETQYF
>TRBD2|TRBJ2-5|.|TRBV12-3/TRBV12-4
TGTGCCAGCAGCAGTAGGACTAGCGGGAGGTTTAGGGAGACCCAGTACTTC
CASSSRTSGRFRETQYF
>TRBD2|TRBJ2-1|.|TRBV14
TGTGCCAGCAGCCTCCTACCGGGAGGTTTCTTTGATGAGCAGTTCTTC
CASSLLPGGFFDEQFF
>TRBD2|TRBJ2-5|.|TRBV29-1
TGCAGCGTTGGGCGGGAGCTGGTTGAGACCCAGTACTTC
CSVGRELVETQYF
>.|TRBJ2-5|.|TRBV30
TGTGCCTGGAAGACGGGATGGCGGAGTGAGACCCAGTACTTC
CAWKTGWRSETQYF
>.|TRBJ2-1|few|TRBV27
TGTGCCAGCAGTTCCACTAGCAGTCCCTACAATGAGCAGTTCTTC
CASSSTSSPYNEQFF
>.|TRBJ2-2|.|TRBV28
TGTGCCAGCAGCCTCGGGGCGGTGGGCACCGGGGAGCTGTTTTTT
CASSLGAVGTGELFF
>TRBD2|TRBJ2-1|.|TRBV10-3
TGTGCCATCAGTAGCGGGAGGAGCTCCTACAATGAGCAGTTCTTC
CAISSGRSSYNEQFF
>.|TRBJ2-5|.|TRBV20-1
TGCAGTGGGAATAGGGTCGCGGAGACCCAGTACTTC
CSGNRVAETQYF
>.|TRBJ1-4|few|TRBV12-3/TRBV12-4
TGTGCGAGCCTCCCAGGCAGGGGAGATGAAAAACTGTTTTTT
CASLPGRGDEKLFF
>.|TRBJ2-1|few|TRBV11-2
TGTGCCAGCAGGGTGTCAGGCGGGGTTTACAATGAGCAGTTCTTC
CASRVSGGVYNEQFF
>.|TRBJ1-6|.|TRBV28
TGTGCCAGCAGTATCGGACATTCTAGTTCCCTGTTGCTCCACTTT
CASSIGHSSSLLLHF
>.|TRBJ2-1|few|TRBV11-2
TGTGCCAGCAGCCATGGGACCAGCCTAGAGCAGTTCTTC
CASSHGTSLEQFF
>TRBD2|TRBJ2-7|.|TRBV20-1
TGCAGTGCTACGGTGGCTAGCGGGAGTCCCGAGCAGTACTTC
CSATVASGSPEQYF
>.|TRBJ1-3|few|TRBV29-1
TGCAGCGTTGAGCAGCGGGCCATTAAGAACACCATATATTTT
CSVEQRAIKNTIYF
>.|TRBJ2-3|.|TRBV4-1
TGCGCCAGCAGCCAAGAGGCCACTGGGGCAGATACGCAGTATTTT
CASSQEATGADTQYF
>.|TRBJ2-7|few|TRBV5-1
TGCGCCAGCAGCTTCATCCCGGGTGGGACATTCTCCTACGAGCAGTACTTC
CASSFIPGGTFSYEQYF
>.|TRBJ2-5|once|TRBV5-1
TGCGCCAGCAGCGCTAGCTTGTTGGAGACCCAGTACTTC
CASSASLLETQYF
>.|TRBJ2-5|many|TRBV5-1
TGTGCCAGCAGCTTAAGCGGAACTCAAGAGACCCAGTACTTC
CASSLSGTQETQYF
>TRBD1|TRBJ1-5|.|TRBV12-3/TRBV12-4
TGTGCCAGCACACTAACAGGGGGCCAGCAGCCCCAGCATTTT
CASTLTGGQQPQHF
>.|TRBJ2-1|few|TRBV11-2
TGTGCCAGCAGCTCTCCGGGACGCTGGGTTGGGATGCAGTTCTTC
CASSSPGRWVGMQFF
>.|TRBJ2-7|.|TRBV7-2
TGTGCCAGCAGCCCCGGGGTCTCCGAGCAGTACTTC
CASSPGVSEQYF
>TRBD2|TRBJ2-3|.|TRBV25-1
TGTGCCAGCAGTGAACTAGCGGGAGGGTCAGATACGCAGTATTTT
CASSELAGGSDTQYF
>.|TRBJ1-2|few|TRBV12-3/TRBV12-4
TGTGCCAGCAGTTTTTATGACGACATCCTTCTTAGCTACACCTTC
CASSFYDDILLSYTF
>TRBD1|TRBJ1-1|few|TRBV30
TGTGCCTGGAGTTTCGGGACAGCTGAAGCTTTCTTT
CAWSFGTAEAFF
>.|TRBJ2-7|.|TRBV5-4
TGTGCCAGCAGCCGTGACAGGCCAGGCGACGAGCAGTACTTC
CASSRDRPGDEQYF
>TRBD1|TRBJ2-2|.|TRBV7-9
TGTGCCAGCAGCTTAATCGTTGGGACAGGGGGCTCCGGGGAGCTGTTTTTT
CASSLIVGTGGSGELFF
>.|TRBJ2-5|few|TRBV2
TGTGCCAGCAGTGAGGTCAGACCAATTGCCGGGGAGACCCAGTACTTC
CASSEVRPIAGETQYF
>TRBD2|TRBJ2-1|.|TRBV6-1
TGTGCCAGCAGTGGAGGACTAGCGAGTTACAATGAGCAGTTCTTC
CASSGGLASYNEQFF
>.|TRBJ2-2|.|TRBV12-3/TRBV12-4
TGTGCCAGCAGTTTTCTTCGGGTGGAGCGAGGGGAGCTGTTTTTT
CASSFLRVERGELFF
>TRBD2|TRBJ2-1|few|TRBV7-8
TGTGCCAGCAGCTTAAGGCCCACTACTAGCGGGAGTGGCAATGAGCAGTTCTTC
CASSLRPTTSGSGNEQFF
>.|TRBJ1-1|.|TRBV3-1
TGTGCCAGCAACCCTGCTGGGGTGAACACTGAAGCTTTCTTT
CASNPAGVNTEAFF
>.|TRBJ2-1|.|TRBV5-1
TGCGCCAGCAGCTTATTCCCCCGGGAGCAGGTATACAATGAGCAGTTCTTC
CASSLFPREQVYNEQFF
>.|TRBJ1-2|.|TRBV5-1
TGCGCCAGCAGCTCTTCCGGGACACCCAACTATGGCTACACCTTC
CASSSSGTPNYGYTF
>.|TRBJ1-1|few|TRBV4-1
TGCGCCAGCAGCCATTCCATCGTTAGGGCTAGTACTGAAGCTTTCTTT
CASSHSIVRASTEAFF
>TRBD2|TRBJ2-2|.|TRBV20-1
TGCAGTGCTAGAGATTGGACTAGCCGGGGAAACGGGGAGCTGTTTTTT
CSARDWTSRGNGELFF
>.|TRBJ2-5|.|TRBV20-1
TGCAAACCTCAGGGATGGGAAGAGACCCAGTACTTC
CKPQGWEETQYF
>TRBD1|TRBJ2-6|.|TRBV4-1
TGCGCCAGCAGCCCGGGACAGGGAGGATCTGGGGCCAACGTCCTGACTTTC
CASSPGQGGSGANVLTF
>.|TRBJ1-2|few|TRBV6-5
TGTGCCAGCAGTTACTCGATATTGGGGGCGCGTGGCTACACCTTC
CASSYSILGARGYTF
>.|TRBJ2-2|.|TRBV19
TGTGCCAGTAGTTCCATTTTGACCGGGGAGCTGTTTTTT
CASSSILTGELFF
>.|TRBJ2-1|.|TRBV27
TGTGCCAGCAGTTTTCGGGCGGGTTCAGGGGATCGGAATGAGCAGTTCTTC
CASSFRAGSGDRNEQFF
>.|TRBJ1-4|.|TRBV7-6
TGTGCCAGCAGCTTAACAGGGTCGGGTAATGAAAAACTGTTTTTT
CASSLTGSGNEKLFF